This TCR beta chain was recovered during a study of shared clonotypes between healthy human individuals. Study findings and constraints: Non-shared clonotypes showed lower generation probabilities than clonotypes common to all four donors.

Sorted-subset replicate PCRs used roughly 210 ng of genomic DNA. This amount corresponded to about 30,000 T cell genomes. Profiling relied on immunoSEQ multiplex PCR, and the TCRdb table lists in-frame clones only, not all of them. In the table there are some 2 million clones, approximately 94% of which are singletons. Cells designated naive CD8 were CD45RO-negative and were positively selected for CCR7, with terminally differentiated effector memory CD45RA+ cells excluded. V lost 1 base to trimming and J lost 2 bases, with 7 bases between them. This CDR3 is built from 13 residues. The V gene's germline CDR1 is SGHDT and CDR2 YYEEEE. To note about this clone: Its antigen remains unidentified.

The sequenced sample was naive CD8+ T cells sorted from blood. V is TRBV5-6 and J is TRBJ2-7; D gene ambiguous. This TCR derives from a man aged 18 to 30 in good health. The chain's CDR3 is CASSLQQTYEQYF. DNA of the CDR3: TGTGCCAGCAGCTTGCAGCAGACCTACGAGCAGTACTTC.